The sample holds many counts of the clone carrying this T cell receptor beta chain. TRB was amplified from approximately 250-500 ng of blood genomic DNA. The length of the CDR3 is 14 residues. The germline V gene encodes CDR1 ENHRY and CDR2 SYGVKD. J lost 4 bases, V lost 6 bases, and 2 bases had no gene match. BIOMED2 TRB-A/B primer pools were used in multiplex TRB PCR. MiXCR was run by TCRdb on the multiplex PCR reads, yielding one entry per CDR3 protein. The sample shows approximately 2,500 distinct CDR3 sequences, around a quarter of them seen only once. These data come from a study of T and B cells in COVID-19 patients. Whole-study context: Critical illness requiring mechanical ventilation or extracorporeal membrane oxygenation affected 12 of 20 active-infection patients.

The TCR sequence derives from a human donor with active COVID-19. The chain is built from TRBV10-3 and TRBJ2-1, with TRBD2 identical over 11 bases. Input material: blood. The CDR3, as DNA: TGTGCCATCAGGGGACTAGCGGATTACAATGAGCAGTTCTTC. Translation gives CAIRGLADYNEQFF.